Presented here are 3 T cell receptor beta chains from one specimen sequenced in a study of T cell responses to AZD1222 COVID-19 vaccine. TCRdb's copy holds only in-frame clones and misses some; the assay was immunoSEQ multiplex PCR. Of approximately 150,000 clones in the sample, roughly 89% were seen once. The material sequenced was peripheral blood, taken on day 0 of AZD1222 vaccination. These receptors originate from an adult in good health.

The chain combines TRBV7-8 with TRBJ2-7, with 9 bases fitting TRBD2. The CDR3 covers 14 residues. V trimming: 0 bases; J trimming: 7 bases; junction bases outside the gene matches: 4. CDR1 and CDR2 from the germline V gene are SGHVS and FQNEAQ. The CDR3 sequence: CASSLASGSREQYF. Here the CDR3 DNA reads TGTGCCAGCAGCTTAGCTAGCGGGAGTAGGGAGCAGTACTTC.

The chain employs TRBV18 and TRBJ1-3; no definite D call. Deletions cut 2 bases from V and 4 bases from J, with 3 bases between. The CDR3 consists of 12 residues. The germline V gene encodes CDR1 KGHSH and CDR2 LQKENI. The CDR3 coding sequence is TGTGCCAGCTCACCAGAGGGAAACACCATATATTTT. It yields the protein CASSPEGNTIYF.

This chain uses TRBV7-2 with TRBJ1-4; no firm D call. V was pared by 3 bases and J by 5 bases, with 13 bases between. CDR1 SGHTA and CDR2 FQGNSA come from the germline V gene. CDR3 length: 15 amino acids. CDR3: CASSFVSGPNEKLFF. The CDR3 coding sequence is TGTGCCAGCAGCTTTGTGTCTGGGCCAAATGAAAAACTGTTTTTT.